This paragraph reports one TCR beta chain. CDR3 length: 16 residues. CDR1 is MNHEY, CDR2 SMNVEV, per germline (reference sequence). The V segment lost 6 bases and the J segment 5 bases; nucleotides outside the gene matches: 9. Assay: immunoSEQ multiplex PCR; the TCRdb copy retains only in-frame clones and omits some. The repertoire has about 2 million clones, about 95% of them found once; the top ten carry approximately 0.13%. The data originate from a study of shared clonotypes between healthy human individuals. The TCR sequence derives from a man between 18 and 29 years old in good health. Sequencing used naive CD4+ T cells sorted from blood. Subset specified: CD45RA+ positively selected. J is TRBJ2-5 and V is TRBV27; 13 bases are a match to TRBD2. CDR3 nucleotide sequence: TGTGCCAGCAGGGCGACTAGCGGGGGGCTTACGGAGACCCAGTACTTC. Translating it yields CASRATSGGLTETQYF.